Each of the 8 T cell receptor beta chains below was sequenced from the same sample in a study of T cell clonality in common variable immunodeficiency. Sequenced by immunoSEQ multiplex PCR; TCRdb stores in-frame clones only, minus some. Singletons are absent from the sample, which has over 40,000 clones. Material: peripheral blood mononuclear cells. The receptor set was obtained from a person between 18 and 70 years old in good health.

This clone was seen at least ten times. From the germline J gene comes the end of the CDR3, since the read stops 3 residues before it. The chain has TRBV20-1 and TRBJ2-3, with D maybe TRBD2 (6 bases). V dropped 4 bases and J dropped 2 bases, with 16 bases sitting between them. Germline V gene lookup returns CDR1 DFQATT and CDR2 SNEGSKA (reference sequence). CDR3 size: 15 residues. The CDR3 bases that were read are TGCAGTGCTACCCCGAGTGGGGGGTACACAGATACG. As protein: CSATPSGGYTDT. The entire CDR3 protein is CSATPSGGYTDTQYF.

Many counts were recorded for this clone. The read terminates 3 residues ahead of where the CDR3 ends, so the germline J gene completes it. The chain links TRBV19 to TRBJ1-1; no clear D gene. This CDR3 contains 15 residues. V was clipped by 2 bases and J by 0 bases, with 10 bases between them. Germline-derived CDR1 and CDR2 are LNHDA and SQIVND (reference sequence). Here the CDR3 reads CASSIYSQLNTEAFF. The sequenced part of the CDR3 DNA is TGTGCCAGTAGTATATACTCCCAATTGAACACTGAA.

As regards this clone: The read falls 3 residues short of the CDR3 end, and the missing part is taken from the germline J gene. V is TRBV7-9 and J is TRBJ1-1; 7 nucleotides align to TRBD1. The CDR3 spans 15 residues. In germline, CDR1 is SEHNR, CDR2 FQNEAQ (reference sequence). CDR3 loop: CASSQQTGMKETAFF. CDR3 bases read: TGTGCCAGCAGCCAACAGACAGGGATGAAAGAGACC. Variable domain in full (rest from reference TRBV7-9 and TRBJ1-1): DTGVSQNPRHKITKRGQNVTFRCDPISEHNRLYWYRQTLGQGPEFLTYFQNEAQLEKSRLLSDRFSAERPKGSFSTLEIQRTEQGDSAMYLCASSQQTGMKETAFFGQGTRLTVV.

This clone was recorded many times. The observed sequence ends 3 residues before the CDR3 terminus, with the missing tail filled in from the germline J gene. The chain is built from TRBV28 and TRBJ2-7; D ambiguous. V lost 6 bases to trimming and J lost 2 bases, with 8 bases between them. This CDR3 comprises 12 residues. Per the germline V gene, CDR1 is MDHEN and CDR2 is SYDVKM. CDR3 bases read: TGTGCCAGCAGGGCTGATGCCTACGAG. It translates to CASRADAYE. The full CDR3 sequence reads CASRADAYEQYF.

The sample holds many counts of this clone. The DNA ends 3 residues before the CDR3 does, and the rest of the CDR3 is filled in from the germline J gene. The chain has TRBV7-9 and TRBJ1-6; tentatively, D is TRBD1 (6 bases). The CDR3 runs 15 residues. In germline, CDR1 is SEHNR, CDR2 FQNEAQ (reference sequence). The ends were cut back, 4 bases at V and 5 bases at J, with 12 bases in the middle. The part of the CDR3 DNA that was read is TGTGCCAGCAGCTGGGGGGGGGCGAATAATTCACCC. This gives the protein CASSWGGANNSP. The whole CDR3 reads CASSWGGANNSPLHF. Full variable domain (rest looked up from reference TRBV7-9 and TRBJ1-6): DTGVSQNPRHKITKRGQNVTFRCDPISEHNRLYWYRQTLGQGPEFLTYFQNEAQLEKSRLLSDRFSAERPKGSFSTLEIQRTEQGDSAMYLCASSWGGANNSPLHFGNGTRLTVT.

Comment on this clone: The read ends 3 residues before the CDR3 terminus; that terminus is restored from the germline J gene. J is TRBJ2-5 and V is TRBV5-8; D perhaps matches TRBD1 (5 bases). The CDR3 spans 15 residues. The V gene lost 5 bases and the J gene lost 5 bases, with 19 bases spanning the gap. CDR1 is SGHTS, CDR2 YDEGEE, per germline. This chain's CDR3 is CASSSGHKIRETQYF. CDR3 DNA (partial): TGTGCCAGCAGTTCCGGACACAAAATCAGGGAGACC.

This clone was seen ten or more times. The read comes to an end 3 residues before the CDR3 does, leaving the germline J gene to fill in the end. V is TRBV18 and J is TRBJ2-3; D ambiguous. Between the trimmed V and J ends, which lost 3 bases and 0 bases, there was a span of 13 bases. This CDR3 contains 16 residues. CDR1 is KGHSH and CDR2 is LQKENI in the germline V gene. This CDR3 reads CASSPEVTASTDTQYF. CDR3 DNA (partial): TGTGCCAGCTCACCCGAAGTTACAGCCAGCACAGATACG.

There are many counts of this clone. The CDR3: CASSEGPGGYGYTF. The sequenced part of the CDR3 DNA is TGTGCCAGCAGTGAAGGACCAGGGGGCTATGGC. The V call is TRBV6-1, the J call TRBJ1-2; TRBD1 matches at 7 bases. The read ends 3 residues early relative to the CDR3; the germline J gene fills the gap. J was trimmed by 4 bases and V by 1 base; bases with no gene match: 3. Germline V CDR1 and CDR2: MNHNS, SASEGT. This CDR3 comprises 14 residues.